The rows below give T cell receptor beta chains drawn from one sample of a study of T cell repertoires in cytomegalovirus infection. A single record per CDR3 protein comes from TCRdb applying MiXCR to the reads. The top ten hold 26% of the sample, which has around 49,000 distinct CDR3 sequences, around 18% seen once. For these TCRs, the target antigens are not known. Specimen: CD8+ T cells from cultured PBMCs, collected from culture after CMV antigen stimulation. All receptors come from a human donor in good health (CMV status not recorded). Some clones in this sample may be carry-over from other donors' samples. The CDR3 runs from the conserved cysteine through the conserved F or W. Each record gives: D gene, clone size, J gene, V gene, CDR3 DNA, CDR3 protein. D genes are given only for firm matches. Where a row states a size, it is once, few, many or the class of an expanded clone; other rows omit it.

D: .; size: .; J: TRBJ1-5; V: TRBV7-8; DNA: TGTGCCAGCAGCTTAGCCCAATCAGGGGCTCAGCCCCAGCATTTT; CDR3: CASSLAQSGAQPQHF
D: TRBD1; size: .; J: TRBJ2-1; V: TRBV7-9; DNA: TGTGCCAGCAGAACGGGACAGGGGGTTTTCGATGAGCAGTTCTTC; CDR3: CASRTGQGVFDEQFF
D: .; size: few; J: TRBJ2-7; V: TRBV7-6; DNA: TGTGCCAGCAGCTTAGCTCCGCCTGGCGGACCCTACGAGCAGTACTTC; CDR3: CASSLAPPGGPYEQYF
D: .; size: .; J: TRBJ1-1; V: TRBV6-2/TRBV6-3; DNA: TGTGCCAGCAATGATCAGGGGTTGAACACTGAAGCTTTCTTT; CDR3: CASNDQGLNTEAFF
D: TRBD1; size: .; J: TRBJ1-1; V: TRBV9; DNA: TGTGCCAGCAGCGGGCGACAGGGACCCACTGAAGCTTTCTTT; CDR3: CASSGRQGPTEAFF
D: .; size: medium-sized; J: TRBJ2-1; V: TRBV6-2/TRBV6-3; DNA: TGTGCCAGCCACAAGGGCCCCGGGACGATGCGATACAATGAGCAGTTCTTC; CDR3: CASHKGPGTMRYNEQFF
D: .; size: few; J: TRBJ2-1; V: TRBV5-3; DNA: TGTGCCAGCAGCTTGCTAAATGAGCAGTTCTTC; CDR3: CASSLLNEQFF
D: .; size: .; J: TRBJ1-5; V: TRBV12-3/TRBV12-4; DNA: TGTGCCAGCAGCTCAGGCGGGAATCAGCCCCAGCATTTT; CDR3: CASSSGGNQPQHF
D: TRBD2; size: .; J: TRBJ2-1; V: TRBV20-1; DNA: TGCAGTGCTAGAAGTCGTCTAGCGGGAGTCAATGAGCAGTTCTTC; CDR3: CSARSRLAGVNEQFF
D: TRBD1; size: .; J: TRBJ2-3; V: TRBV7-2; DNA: TGTGCCAGCAGCTCCTGGGACAGATCAACAGATACGCAGTATTTT; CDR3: CASSSWDRSTDTQYF
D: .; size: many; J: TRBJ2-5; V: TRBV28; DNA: TGTGCCAGCAGTCCTGCCAGGAAGGAAAAAGAGACCCAGTACTTC; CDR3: CASSPARKEKETQYF
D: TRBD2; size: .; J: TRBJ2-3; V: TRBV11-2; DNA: TGTGCCAGCAGCTTTAGCGGGAGGGCCGAAGATACGCAGTATTTT; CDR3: CASSFSGRAEDTQYF
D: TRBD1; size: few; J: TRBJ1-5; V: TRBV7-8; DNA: TGTGCCAGCAGCTTTGACAGGGGAATAAACCAGCCCCAGCATTTT; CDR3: CASSFDRGINQPQHF
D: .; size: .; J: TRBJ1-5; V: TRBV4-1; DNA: TGCGCCAGCACCCGACAGGCCCATCAGCCCCAGCATTTT; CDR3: CASTRQAHQPQHF
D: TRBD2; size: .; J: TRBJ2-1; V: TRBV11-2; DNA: TGTGCCAGCAGCTTTCTAGCGGCGCGTAGCAATGAGCAGTTCTTC; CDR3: CASSFLAARSNEQFF
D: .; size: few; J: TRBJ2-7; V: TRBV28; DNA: TGTGCCAGCAGTTTATCAGTAGACCTCCCGACCAACTACGAGCAGTACTTC; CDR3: CASSLSVDLPTNYEQYF
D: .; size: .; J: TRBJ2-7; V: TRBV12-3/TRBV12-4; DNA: TGTGCCAGCAGTCTGGGAAGGGAGGCCACGGTATACGAGCAGTACTTC; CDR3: CASSLGREATVYEQYF
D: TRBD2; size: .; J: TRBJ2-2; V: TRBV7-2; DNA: TGTGCCAGCAGCTTAGGAGGGACTAGTGAAACCGGGGAGCTGTTTTTT; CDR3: CASSLGGTSETGELFF
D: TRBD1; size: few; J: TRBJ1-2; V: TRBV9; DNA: TGTGCCAGCAGCCAGGGGGTGGGATATGGCTACACCTTC; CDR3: CASSQGVGYGYTF
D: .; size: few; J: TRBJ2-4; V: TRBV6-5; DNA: TGTGCCACCGCGGGGCCGCTGAACATTCAGTACTTC; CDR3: CATAGPLNIQYF
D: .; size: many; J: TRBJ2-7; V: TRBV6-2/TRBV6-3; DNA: TGTGCCAGCAGTAAATTAGGACAGAGCTCCTACGAGCAGTACTTC; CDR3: CASSKLGQSSYEQYF
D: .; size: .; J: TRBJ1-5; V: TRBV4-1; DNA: TGCGCCAGCAGCCAAGGTTCTGAAGGGCTAGGGCAGCCCCAGCATTTT; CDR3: CASSQGSEGLGQPQHF
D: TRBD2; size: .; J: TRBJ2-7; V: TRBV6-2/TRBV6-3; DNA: TGTGCCAGCAGTTACTCGAAGCGGGAGGGGTACGAGCAGTACTTC; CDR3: CASSYSKREGYEQYF
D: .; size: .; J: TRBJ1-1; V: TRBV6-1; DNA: TGTGCCAGCAGTTACAGCGGAGCTGAAGCTTTCTTT; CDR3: CASSYSGAEAFF
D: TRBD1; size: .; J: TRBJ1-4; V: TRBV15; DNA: TGTGCCACCAGCGGTAACAGGGGGCCTAATAATGAAAAACTGTTTTTT; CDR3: CATSGNRGPNNEKLFF
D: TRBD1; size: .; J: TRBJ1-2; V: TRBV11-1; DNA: TGTGCCAGCAGCTCCCGGACAGGGGCCTTCTATGGCTACACCTTC; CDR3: CASSSRTGAFYGYTF
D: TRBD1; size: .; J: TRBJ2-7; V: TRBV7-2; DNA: TGTGCCAGCAGCCCCAGGGGGGACAGGGCGACCTACGAGCAGTACTTC; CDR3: CASSPRGDRATYEQYF
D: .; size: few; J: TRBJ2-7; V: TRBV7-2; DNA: TGTGCCAGCAGGCCCGGCAGAACCTACGAGCAGTACTTC; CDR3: CASRPGRTYEQYF
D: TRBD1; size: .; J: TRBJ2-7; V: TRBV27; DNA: TGTGCCAGCAGTTCTACAGGGGTGGGCGAGCAGTACTTC; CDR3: CASSSTGVGEQYF
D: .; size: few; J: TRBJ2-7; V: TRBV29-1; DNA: TGCAGCGTTGAAGCCACAGGGAACTCCTACGAGCAGTACTTC; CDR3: CSVEATGNSYEQYF
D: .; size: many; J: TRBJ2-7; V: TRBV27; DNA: TGTGCCAGCAGTTTAGTTGCCAATAACTACGAGCAGTACTTC; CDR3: CASSLVANNYEQYF
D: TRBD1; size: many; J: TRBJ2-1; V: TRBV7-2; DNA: TGTGCCAGCCTAAGACAGGGGGCTGGCAATGAGCAGTTCTTC; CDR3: CASLRQGAGNEQFF
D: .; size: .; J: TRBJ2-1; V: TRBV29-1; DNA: TGCAGCGTTGAAGATGCAGCAGGAGCCTACAATGAGCAGTTCTTC; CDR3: CSVEDAAGAYNEQFF
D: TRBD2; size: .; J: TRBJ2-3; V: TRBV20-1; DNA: TGCAGTGCTAGAGACCCCTCGACTAGCGGGAGACATACGCAGTATTTT; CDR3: CSARDPSTSGRHTQYF
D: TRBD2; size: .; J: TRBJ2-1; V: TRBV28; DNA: TGTGCCAGCAGCTGGGGACTAGCGGGGAGTCAAAATGAGCAGTTCTTC; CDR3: CASSWGLAGSQNEQFF
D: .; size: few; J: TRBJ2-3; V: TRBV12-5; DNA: TGTGCTAGTGGTTTTGGGCGGGGCAACACAGATACGCAGTATTTT; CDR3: CASGFGRGNTDTQYF
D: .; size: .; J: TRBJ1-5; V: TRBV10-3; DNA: TGTGCCATCAGTGAGGGGCAGCTCCAGCCCCAGCATTTT; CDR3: CAISEGQLQPQHF
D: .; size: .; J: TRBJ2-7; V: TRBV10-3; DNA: TGTGCCACCATGTCCCCCGAGGCCGAGCAGTACTTC; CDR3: CATMSPEAEQYF
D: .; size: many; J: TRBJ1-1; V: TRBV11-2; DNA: TGTGCCAGCAGCAGAAAGGGGGGGGCAGGGCCACCGAACACTGAAGCTTTCTTT; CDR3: CASSRKGGAGPPNTEAFF
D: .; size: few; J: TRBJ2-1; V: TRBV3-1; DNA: TGTGCCAGCAGCCAAGACCCCAGGGTCTCCTACAATGAGCAGTTCTTC; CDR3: CASSQDPRVSYNEQFF
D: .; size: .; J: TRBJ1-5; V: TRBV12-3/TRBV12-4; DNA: TGTGCCAGCAGTAAAGTCCGGGGTGATCAGCCCCAGCATTTT; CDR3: CASSKVRGDQPQHF